This TCR beta chain was obtained from a study of blood T cell repertoires in COVID-19. Overall study: Acute-phase and convalescent COVID-19 samples originated in the United States, Italy and Spain. Sources were T cells, B-cell-depleted T cells, or PBMCs; the material itself was cDNA or gDNA.

The CDR3 is 12 amino acids. V lost 4 bases, J lost 4 bases, and 5 bases lay in between. Germline V lookup: CDR1 MNHEY, CDR2 SMNVEV (reference sequence). Original data processing: Amplification of reference gene primers was used by the study to estimate nucleated cell counts. TCRdb's table, derived via immunoSEQ multiplex PCR, lists solely in-frame clones and lacks some. V, J and clone size derive from that table, while D and trimming were established from the DNA sequence. This table holds roughly 71,000 clones, nearly 90% found once. The sequenced sample was peripheral blood. This clonotype was sampled from a man over 45 with acute or convalescent COVID-19. The gene calls are TRBV27 and TRBJ1-5; D is ambiguous. Here the CDR3 reads CASSSGNQPQHF. CDR3 nucleotides: TGTGCCAGCAGTTCGGGGAATCAGCCCCAGCATTTT.